What follows are 6 T cell receptor beta chains derived from one specimen sequenced in a study of control samples from healthy donors and cancer patients. Sequenced by immunoSEQ multiplex PCR; TCRdb stores in-frame clones only, minus some. The data show approximately 150,000 clones, with 90% to 95% seen just once and about 1.4% held by the top ten. The sample taken for sequencing was blood. These TCRs come from a young woman in good health.

As to this clone: Other DNA sequences in the sample encode the same CDR3. The V and J genes are TRBV19 and TRBJ1-6; no reliable D call. Trimming removed 5 bases from V and 11 bases from J, with 4 bases in between. The germline V gene has CDR1 LNHDA and CDR2 SQIVND (reference sequence). This CDR3 has 10 amino acids. CDR3 DNA: TGTGCCAGTAGTGGTCCACCCCTCCACTTT. It is translated as CASSGPPLHF.

The chain joins TRBV9 to TRBJ2-2; D unresolved. This CDR3 has 17 amino acids. Germline V lookup: CDR1 SGDLS, CDR2 YYNGEE. V dropped 0 bases and J dropped 6 bases, with 18 bases sitting between them. The CDR3 region is CASSVAALNRMSGELFF. The CDR3 DNA is TGTGCCAGCAGCGTAGCTGCTCTCAACCGCATGTCCGGGGAGCTGTTTTTT.

The V call is TRBV29-1, the J call TRBJ2-7; 10 bases are a match to TRBD1. Germline lookup yields CDR1 SQVTM and CDR2 ANQGSEA. V was clipped by 5 bases and J by 2 bases; unmatched bases: 6. This CDR3 spans 14 amino acids. The CDR3 here is CSVFGTGETYEQYF. In DNA form, the CDR3 reads TGCAGCGTTTTTGGGACAGGGGAGACCTACGAGCAGTACTTC.

The chain recombines TRBV4-1 with TRBJ1-5, with D unclear. The CDR3 contains 18 residues. Germline assignment: CDR1 MGHRA and CDR2 YSYEKL. Trimming removed 4 bases at V and 0 bases at J, with 19 bases between. CDR3 bases: TGCGCCAGCAGCCCGATCCCGGTCTCCACCTTTAGCAATCAGCCCCAGCATTTT. It encodes CASSPIPVSTFSNQPQHF.

The chain carries TRBV10-2 and TRBJ1-1; D perhaps matches TRBD1 (6 bases). Trimming cost V 5 bases and J 3 bases, with 10 bases left between them. This CDR3 contains 13 residues. Germline CDR1 reads WSHSY; CDR2 reads SAAADI. CDR3 protein: CASSNRAHTEAFF. DNA for the CDR3: TGCGCCAGCAGTAACAGGGCCCACACTGAAGCTTTCTTT.

The rearrangement joins TRBV6-1 to TRBJ2-3; 9 positions agree with TRBD2. Trimming cost V 2 bases and J 0 bases; bases outside gene matches: 9. There are 18 residues in the CDR3. Germline values: CDR1 MNHNS, CDR2 SASEGT. The CDR3 is CASSERLAEESSTDTQYF. Here the CDR3 DNA reads TGTGCCAGCAGTGAAAGACTAGCGGAGGAATCTAGCACAGATACGCAGTATTTT.